This TCR beta chain was retrieved from a study of OX40 agonist ivuxolimab in advanced cancers. Concerning the study at large: The costimulatory receptor OX40 (CD134) was targeted by ivuxolimab, a fully human IgG2 agonistic monoclonal antibody. Intravenous ivuxolimab was administered to patients every 2 weeks at six dose levels: 0.01, 0.1, 0.3, 1.5, 3 and 10 mg/kg. Among the approximately 50 dose-escalation patients, 19 had hepatocellular carcinoma, some 15 melanoma, 9 renal cell carcinoma and 9 head and neck cancer. A male proportion of nearly 85% and a mean age of around 60 years, ranging from 23 to 79, were recorded for the dose-escalation cohort. Patients were allowed to have had prior anti-PD-1, anti-PD-L1 or anti-CTLA-4 therapy, and 30% to 40% of the dose-escalation patients had been treated with checkpoint inhibitors. Partial responses were achieved by three dose-escalation patients, of whom one had hepatocellular carcinoma and two had cutaneous melanoma. The point of sequencing TCRbeta in the periphery was to test whether ivuxolimab changed TCR sequence diversity and drove clonal T-cell expansion. The paper covers the monotherapy dose-escalation part of the phase I ivuxolimab trial, which included N ≈ 52 patients. Broader findings and caveats from the paper: Low levels of normalized T-cell clonal expansion were also shown by some nonresponding patients. After ivuxolimab, CD8+ T cells had more expanded clones than CD4+ T cells on average. In partial responders in the 0.1-3.0 mg/kg groups, normalized peripheral clonal expansion was found to be among the lowest, especially among CD8+ T cells. At doses of 0.1 to 3.0 mg/kg, clonal expansion of both CD4+ and CD8+ blood T cells was observed from baseline to week 6. Which antigens the clonally expanded peripheral T cells were specific for was not determined.

Genomic DNA was extracted from sorted cells for sequencing of the TCRbeta CDR3 region. TCRbeta CDR3 regions were sequenced using the immunoSEQ Assay. TCRdb holds this immuneACCESS table with in-frame rearrangements only. Some clones are missing; in checked studies, unresolved V genes explain under half, and the rest has no known cause. The sample table lists approximately 28,000 clones, 86% of them with a count of one. More than 25% of the sample is in the top ten clones. Patients with autoimmune disease history or receiving systemic immunosuppression were excluded from the trial. In every dose cohort, peripheral blood was drawn for TCR sequencing at baseline, cycle 4 day 1, and cycle 7 day 1. The samples were drawn from a first-in-human, open-label, multicenter phase I dose-escalation trial of ivuxolimab. Adults with locally advanced or metastatic melanoma, renal cell carcinoma, hepatocellular carcinoma or head and neck squamous cell carcinoma were enrolled in the trial. Before TCR sequencing, CD4+ T cells and CD8+ T cells were sorted from peripheral blood as separate populations.

The germline ends are 18 bases apart after V is trimmed by 3 bases and J by 10 bases. The germline V gene (reference sequence) yields GTSNPN for CDR1 and SVGIG for CDR2. Spanning cysteine to phenylalanine, the CDR3 consists of 13 amino acids. Just the 39-base CDR3 DNA is kept, in frame starting at base 1. In the case of this clone: The antigen this receptor binds is unknown. Within one base of it there is no much larger clone, and no base qualities were kept.

The TCR was taken from an adult with an advanced solid tumor such as melanoma, head and neck, liver or kidney cancer. The rearranged chain carries TRBV30 and TRBJ1-1; too little of a D gene remains to name it. The sequencing here drew on CD4+ or CD8+ T cells sorted from blood, taken in a trial of the OX40 agonist ivuxolimab. In nucleotides, the sequence is TGTGCCTGGAGCCCCAGATCACTCACGGGAGCTTTCTTT. The encoded protein is CAWSPRSLTGAFF.